Below, 18 T cell receptor beta chains from the same sample are listed, as sequenced in a study of T-cell memory formation after mild COVID-19. TCRdb itself ran the 5' RACE reads through MiXCR, one entry per CDR3 protein. Counted here are hundreds of thousands of distinct CDR3 sequences, roughly 21% occurring once; the ten biggest clones make up around 7.7%. The specimen sequenced was PBMCs or a T cell subset sorted from them (not recorded which). These receptors came from an adult woman who had mild COVID-19 (a few samples of this study predate the infection). Cell type and time point are not known.

This rearrangement joins TRBV3-1 to TRBJ2-1; D remains unclear. Between the trimmed V and J ends, which lost 3 bases and 4 bases, there was a span of 4 bases. The CDR3 runs 12 residues. Germline CDR1 reads LGHDT; CDR2 reads YNNKEL (reference sequence). The CDR3 is CASSHKYNEQFF. The DNA of the CDR3 is TGTGCCAGCAGCCATAAGTACAATGAGCAGTTCTTC.

Only a few counts were recorded for this clonotype. The chain carries TRBV12-3 or TRBV12-4 and TRBJ2-5; D may be TRBD1 (6 bases). Trimming cost V 2 bases and J 4 bases, with 14 bases left between them. The CDR3 has 15 amino acids. CDR3 amino acids: CASSLSGVLLETQYF. The CDR3 DNA is TGTGCCAGCAGTTTATCAGGGGTACTCTTAGAGACCCAGTACTTC.

This clonotype occurred many times. The chain uses TRBV5-5 and TRBJ2-5; D ambiguous. CDR3 length equals 15 residues. Germline CDR1 reads SGHKS; CDR2 reads YYEKEE (reference sequence). The V and J ends lost 3 bases and 5 bases respectively, with 17 bases between them. CDR3 nucleotide sequence: TGTGCCAGCAGCTCCCGCCGGAGTATGGGGGAGACCCAGTACTTC. Translated, it gives CASSSRRSMGETQYF. The entire variable domain, with the rest obtained from reference TRBV5-5 and TRBJ2-5, is as follows: DAGVTQSPTHLIKTRGQQVTLRCSPISGHKSVSWYQQVLGQGPQFIFQYYEKEERGRGNFPDRFSARQFPNYSSELNVNALLLGDSALYLCASSSRRSMGETQYFGPGTRLLVL.

The chain couples TRBV7-9 to TRBJ1-1; D remains unclear. Per the germline V gene, CDR1 is SEHNR and CDR2 is FQNEAQ (reference sequence). Trimming shortened V by 5 bases and J by 0 bases, and 10 bases separated the two germline ends. The CDR3 spans 14 residues. The CDR3 loop reads CASSPSSVNTEAFF. The CDR3 bases are TGTGCCAGCAGCCCCTCGTCGGTGAACACTGAAGCTTTCTTT.

This clonotype has only a few counts. The chain uses TRBV29-1 and TRBJ1-1; D ambiguous. V was shortened by 4 bases and J by 2 bases, with 8 bases between the two germline ends. There are 12 residues in the CDR3. Germline CDR1 reads SQVTM; CDR2 reads ANQGSEA. CDR3 in amino acids: CSVVAANTEAFF. DNA for the CDR3: TGCAGCGTTGTGGCAGCAAACACTGAAGCTTTCTTT.

This clonotype was counted only a few times. CDR3 nucleotides: TGTGCCAGCAGTGACGGGGCGAACTATGGCTACACCTTC. Encoded protein: CASSDGANYGYTF. The genes are TRBV2 and TRBJ1-2, with D perhaps matching TRBD1 (5 bases). Trimming cost V 3 bases and J 2 bases, with 7 bases left between them. The CDR3 is made up of 13 amino acids. Germline CDR1 SNHLY, CDR2 FYNNEI.

The chain joins TRBV12-3 or TRBV12-4 to TRBJ1-1, with TRBD1 identical over 8 bases. Losses at the gene ends were 2 bases for V and 4 bases for J; bases not matched to a gene: 3. This CDR3 has 14 residues. The chain's CDR3 is CASSLYRGTTEAFF. CDR3 sequence (DNA): TGTGCCAGCAGTTTATACAGGGGGACCACTGAAGCTTTCTTT.

V gene TRBV24-1 combines with J gene TRBJ2-2, with a weak D call TRBD1 (6 bases). The germline CDR1 and CDR2 sequences are KGHDR and SFDVKD. V lost 3 bases and J 7 bases, leaving 14 bases between the germline ends. The CDR3 covers 15 residues. The DNA of the CDR3 is TGTGCCACCAGTGATCCAGGGGTAGCGAACGGGGAGCTGTTTTTT. It is translated as CATSDPGVANGELFF.

The chain uses TRBV3-1 and TRBJ2-2; D possibly corresponds to TRBD2 (7 bases). Germline lookup yields CDR1 LGHDT and CDR2 YNNKEL (reference sequence). This CDR3 contains 17 residues. The V end lost 6 bases, the J end lost 3 bases, and 20 bases lay between the germline ends. CDR3 sequence (DNA): TGTGCCAGCAGTCGAGGAACGGGGGGCACGGACACCGGGGAGCTGTTTTTT. Residues: CASSRGTGGTDTGELFF.

The V call is TRBV19, the J call TRBJ1-5; TRBD1 matches at 10 bases. The CDR3 is made up of 16 amino acids. CDR1 and CDR2 from the germline V gene are LNHDA and SQIVND (reference sequence). V gave up 8 bases and J gave up 4 bases; unmatched junction bases: 11. The CDR3 region is CASRNLDRGTNQPQHF. CDR3 coding DNA: TGTGCCAGTCGGAACCTGGACAGGGGGACGAATCAGCCCCAGCATTTT.

This clonotype appeared a few times. This rearrangement joins TRBV20-1 to TRBJ2-5; weak D call: TRBD2 (5 bases). From germline, CDR1 is DFQATT and CDR2 SNEGSKA (reference sequence). The CDR3 is made up of 15 amino acids. Trimming stripped 3 bases from V and 4 bases from J, with 18 bases between. The CDR3 spells CSARRWDPGIETQYF. CDR3 DNA: TGCAGTGCTAGGCGCTGGGATCCGGGAATAGAGACCCAGTACTTC.

In the case of this clonotype: A read error may produce the germline difference seen at one junction end. The chain employs TRBV24-1 and TRBJ1-5; D unresolved. CDR3 length: 15 amino acids. CDR1 is KGHDR and CDR2 is SFDVKD in the germline V gene. This CDR3 is CATSDSSKVDQPQHF. In nucleotides, the CDR3 is TGTGCCACCAGTGATTCGTCAAAAGTTGATCAACCCCAGCATTTT.

The genes are TRBV29-1 and TRBJ2-4; tentative D call: TRBD1 (6 bases). Germline assignment: CDR1 SQVTM and CDR2 ANQGSEA. The CDR3 has 15 amino acids. V lost 0 bases and J lost 0, with 9 bases in between. CDR3 residues: CSVEDPQGAKNIQYF. DNA for the CDR3: TGCAGCGTTGAAGACCCACAGGGAGCCAAAAACATTCAGTACTTC.

This clonotype was recorded many times. The chain joins TRBV7-2 to TRBJ2-7; 11 bases fit TRBD2. The CDR3 spans 15 residues. J lost 3 bases, V lost 1 base, and 2 bases had no gene match. The germline gives CDR1 SGHTA, CDR2 FQGNSA. DNA of the CDR3: TGTGCCAGCAGCTTAGGGGGGACTAGCGGCTACGAGCAGTACTTC. Translation gives CASSLGGTSGYEQYF.

V usage is TRBV12-3 or TRBV12-4 and J usage is TRBJ2-1; 10 positions agree with TRBD2. The CDR3 runs to 14 residues. V was pared by 7 bases and J by 7 bases, with 7 bases of the junction left unmatched. The CDR3 region has the DNA TGTGCCAGCACCCTCGGGACTAGCGTAAATGAGCAGTTCTTC. Residues: CASTLGTSVNEQFF.

This rearrangement joins TRBV29-1 to TRBJ2-1; 10 bases map to TRBD2. Trimming removed 5 bases from V and 8 bases from J; junction bases left unmatched: 9. The V gene's germline CDR1 is SQVTM and CDR2 ANQGSEA. This CDR3 has 14 amino acids. CDR3 amino acids: CSVLPGLANDEQFF. The CDR3 DNA reads TGCAGCGTTCTCCCGGGACTAGCGAACGATGAGCAGTTCTTC.

This chain uses TRBV3-1 with TRBJ1-6; the match to TRBD1 covers 8 bases. In germline, CDR1 is LGHDT, CDR2 YNNKEL (reference sequence). The junction had 5 bases not matched to a gene; V was cut back by 0 bases and J by 10 bases. This CDR3 is 15 amino acids long. The CDR3 region is CASSQDRTGTSPLHF. The CDR3 DNA sequence: TGTGCCAGCAGCCAAGATCGGACAGGGACATCACCCCTCCACTTT. The variable domain in full, with the rest retrieved from reference TRBV3-1 and TRBJ1-6, is DTAVSQTPKYLVTQMGNDKSIKCEQNLGHDTMYWYKQDSKKFLKIMFSYNNKELIINETVPNRFSPKSPDKAHLNLHINSLELGDSAVYFCASSQDRTGTSPLHFGNGTRLTVT.

This clonotype was seen more than once but under ten times. This chain connects TRBV29-1 to TRBJ2-3, with 11 bases matching TRBD2. J was trimmed by 2 bases and V by 4 bases; bases with no gene match: 5. The CDR3 has 15 residues. CDR1 and CDR2 (germline): SQVTM, ANQGSEA. The CDR3 region has the DNA TGCAGCGTTGTGGTAGCGGGAGGGTCCACAGATACGCAGTATTTT. Encoded protein: CSVVVAGGSTDTQYF.